This T cell receptor (beta chain) was found in a study of beta chain features in type 1 diabetes. The CDR3 is 16 amino acids. V lost 4 bases, J lost 1 base, and 4 bases stayed unmatched. CDR1 is SGDLS and CDR2 is YYNGEE in the germline V gene. Expressed TCRB transcripts were sequenced because the entire RNA isolate underwent reverse transcription. Naive, central memory and regulatory T cell samples averaged approximately 3.6 million immunoSEQ reads each. TCRdb keeps only in-frame clones here, not all; method: immunoSEQ multiplex PCR. The table has about 340,000 clones, 8% seen once. This clone occurred many times.

The receptor was isolated from a woman between 18 and 30 years old in good health. The sample was central memory CD4+ T cells from blood. The J gene is TRBJ2-1, the V gene TRBV9; 11 bases fit TRBD2. CDR3 in DNA: TGTGCCAGCAGCACTAGCGGGAGTGTTTCCTACAATGAGCAGTTCTTC. It translates to CASSTSGSVSYNEQFF.